The present entry profiles one TCR beta chain with its context. Its antigen is unidentified. This specimen belongs to a study of T cells after yellow fever vaccination. Overall study results and limits: After the booster, around 95% of CD4 and about 90% of CD8 primary-response clones were re-detected. The study found a weaker secondary response that peaked faster, day 5 versus 15. Shared CD4/CD8 clonotypes were a small share, likely from convergent recombination.

Universal primer sites and UMIs were introduced during 5'RACE template-switching synthesis of TCR cDNA. TCRdb used MiXCR to reprocess the 5' RACE reads, holding one entry per CDR3 protein. The profile shows some 73,000 distinct CDR3 sequences, roughly 8% of them singletons. J gave up 5 bases and V 5 bases, and 13 bases lay outside the gene matches. CDR1 is SQVTM, CDR2 ANQGSEA, per germline. The CDR3 runs 15 residues. The input for sequencing was CD8+ T cells sorted from PBMCs, taken on the day of the yellow fever booster vaccination. The genes are TRBV29-1 and TRBJ2-7, with 9 bases lining up with TRBD2. This TCR derives from a man aged 25 to 40 who received the YFV17D yellow fever vaccine. Here the CDR3 reads CSVNPWGSGRHEQYF. Written as DNA, the CDR3 is TGCAGCGTTAACCCGTGGGGTAGCGGGAGACACGAGCAGTACTTC.